This is a list of T cell receptor beta chains from one sample in a study of T-cell memory formation after mild COVID-19. Using its own MiXCR run on the 5' RACE reads, TCRdb lists one record per CDR3 protein. Altogether around 100,000 distinct CDR3 sequences are present, 22% being singletons, with the ten largest covering approximately 40%. Specimen: PBMCs or a T cell subset sorted from them (not recorded which). These TCRs come from a man aged 18 to 29 who had mild COVID-19 (a few samples of this study predate the infection). Cell type and time point are not known. The CDR3 runs from the conserved cysteine through the conserved F or W. A D gene is named only where the DNA matches it firmly. Size values are once, few and many counts, or a class for expanded clones, and some rows have none.

>TRBV18|few|NA|TRBJ2-5
CASSPLVWPNQETQYF
TGTGCCAGCTCACCACTGGTGTGGCCTAACCAAGAGACCCAGTACTTC
>TRBV4-3|NA|NA|TRBJ2-3
CASSQRWRRGLDTQYF
TGCGCCAGCAGCCAACGATGGAGGAGGGGGCTCGATACGCAGTATTTT
>TRBV7-2|NA|NA|TRBJ1-1
CASSLGPGNTEAFF
TGTGCCAGCAGCTTAGGTCCAGGCAACACTGAAGCTTTCTTT
>TRBV4-3|NA|NA|TRBJ1-3
CASSQGEVYSGNTIYF
TGCGCCAGCAGCCAAGGGGAGGTGTACTCTGGAAACACCATATATTTT
>TRBV19|NA|NA|TRBJ2-7
CASSIRLDYEQYF
TGTGCCAGTAGTATAAGGCTAGACTACGAGCAGTACTTC
>TRBV5-1|few|NA|TRBJ2-5
CASSLVVLAEETQYF
TGCGCCAGCAGCTTGGTGGTACTAGCTGAGGAGACCCAGTACTTC
>TRBV4-3|NA|NA|TRBJ1-1
CASSPGRDGEAFF
TGCGCCAGCAGTCCTGGCAGGGACGGTGAAGCTTTCTTT
>TRBV20-1|NA|NA|TRBJ1-1
CSARLQGTEAFF
TGCAGTGCTCGACTACAGGGCACTGAAGCTTTCTTT
>TRBV6-6|few|NA|TRBJ2-1
CASSYSNENYNEQFF
TGTGCCAGCAGTTACTCGAATGAAAACTACAATGAGCAGTTCTTC
>TRBV7-3|NA|NA|TRBJ2-7
CASSPGGQTYEQYF
TGTGCCAGCAGCCCCGGGGGACAGACCTACGAGCAGTACTTC
>TRBV5-1|few|NA|TRBJ1-2
CASSLGGEGHGYTF
TGCGCCAGCAGCTTGGGGGGGGAGGGCCATGGCTACACCTTC
>TRBV19|NA|TRBD1|TRBJ1-1
CASSIGRTGAFF
TGTGCCAGTAGTATAGGGCGGACAGGCGCTTTCTTT
>TRBV5-4|NA|TRBD1|TRBJ1-2
CASSSGTGYYGYTF
TGTGCCAGCAGCTCCGGGACAGGGTACTATGGCTACACCTTC
>TRBV19|NA|NA|TRBJ1-5
CASSMAGFSNQPQHF
TGTGCCAGTAGTATGGCAGGTTTTAGCAATCAGCCCCAGCATTTT
>TRBV20-1|few|NA|TRBJ2-1
CSASGVSYNEQFF
TGCAGTGCTTCGGGGGTCTCCTACAATGAGCAGTTCTTC
>TRBV3-1|NA|NA|TRBJ2-6
CASSPDSGANVLTF
TGTGCCAGCAGCCCCGACTCTGGGGCCAACGTCCTGACTTTC
>TRBV6-6|few|NA|TRBJ1-2
CASTVSLGYGYTF
TGTGCCAGCACCGTCTCTTTGGGGTATGGCTACACCTTC
>TRBV4-1|few|NA|TRBJ2-3
CASSQAPGEADTQYF
TGCGCCAGCAGCCAAGCGCCAGGGGAAGCAGATACGCAGTATTTT
>TRBV20-1|few|NA|TRBJ2-7
CSARDLTSLYEQYF
TGCAGTGCTAGAGATCTAACCTCCCTCTACGAGCAGTACTTC
>TRBV2|few|NA|TRBJ1-1
CASSEEVRRTEAFF
TGTGCCAGCAGTGAAGAAGTGAGAAGGACCGAAGCTTTCTTT
>TRBV3-1|few|TRBD1|TRBJ2-3
CASSQEHRAGGLTDTQYF
TGTGCCAGCAGCCAAGAACATAGGGCAGGGGGTCTCACAGATACGCAGTATTTT
>TRBV12-3/TRBV12-4|few|TRBD2|TRBJ2-1
CASSFSPSQWTSGGHYYNEQFF
TGTGCCAGCAGTTTTAGCCCAAGTCAGTGGACTAGCGGGGGGCATTACTACAATGAGCAGTTCTTC
>TRBV7-6|few|TRBD2|TRBJ2-1
CASSPTPGGGDEQFF
TGTGCCAGCAGCCCCACCCCGGGGGGTGGCGATGAGCAGTTCTTC
>TRBV2|NA|TRBD2|TRBJ2-1
CASVIRGGDNEQFF
TGTGCCAGCGTTATCCGGGGGGGTGACAATGAGCAGTTCTTC
>TRBV4-3|NA|NA|TRBJ1-3
CASSQELAGTFGNTIYF
TGCGCCAGCAGCCAAGAGTTGGCAGGGACTTTTGGAAACACCATATATTTT
>TRBV9|NA|NA|TRBJ2-3
CASSVDADTQYF
TGTGCCAGCAGCGTAGATGCAGATACGCAGTATTTT
>TRBV7-8|few|NA|TRBJ2-3
CASSHPPTDTQYF
TGTGCCAGCAGCCACCCCCCTACAGATACGCAGTATTTT
>TRBV9|few|TRBD1|TRBJ1-4
CASSRDRGEKLFF
TGTGCCAGCTCCCGGGACAGGGGTGAAAAACTGTTTTTT
>TRBV4-3|NA|NA|TRBJ1-2
CASSQDYEGGWGYTF
TGCGCCAGCAGCCAAGATTACGAGGGTGGATGGGGCTACACCTTC
>TRBV5-1|few|NA|TRBJ2-4
CASSLVLGAKNIQYF
TGCGCCAGCAGCTTGGTTCTGGGAGCCAAAAACATTCAGTACTTC
>TRBV7-2|NA|NA|TRBJ2-5
CASSLGRGLETQYF
TGTGCCAGCAGCTTAGGGAGGGGGCTGGAGACCCAGTACTTC
>TRBV14|few|NA|TRBJ2-1
CASSQEARASYEQFF
TGTGCCAGCAGCCAAGAAGCCAGGGCTAGCTATGAGCAGTTCTTC
>TRBV4-2|NA|NA|TRBJ2-6
CASSQKQVSGANVLTF
TGTGCCAGCAGCCAAAAACAGGTCTCTGGGGCCAACGTCCTGACTTTC
>TRBV5-6|few|TRBD1|TRBJ2-5
CASSTGQTETQYF
TGTGCCAGCAGCACGGGACAGACAGAGACCCAGTACTTC
>TRBV11-1|few|NA|TRBJ2-3
CASSLVGGAQYF
TGTGCCAGCAGCTTAGTCGGAGGAGCGCAGTATTTT
>TRBV27|NA|NA|TRBJ2-1
CDSSLRDEQFF
TGTGACAGCAGTTTAAGGGATGAGCAGTTCTTC
>TRBV7-9|few|NA|TRBJ1-1
CASQSRRTEMNTEAFF
TGTGCCAGCCAATCGCGGCGGACAGAAATGAACACTGAAGCTTTCTTT
>TRBV10-3|few|NA|TRBJ1-6
CATKLVLNSPLHF
TGTGCCACCAAGTTGGTTTTGAATTCACCCCTCCACTTT
>TRBV4-3|few|NA|TRBJ2-2
CASSQTPGQVTGELFF
TGCGCCAGCAGCCAAACCCCGGGACAAGTCACCGGGGAGCTGTTTTTT
>TRBV9|many|NA|TRBJ1-5
CASSGGDAPIQPQHF
TGTGCCAGCAGCGGGGGGGACGCCCCAATCCAGCCCCAGCATTTT
>TRBV20-1|NA|NA|TRBJ2-7
CSARARGVIKAYEQYF
TGCAGTGCTAGAGCCAGGGGGGTAATCAAGGCCTACGAGCAGTACTTC
>TRBV7-9|few|NA|TRBJ2-3
CASSFLGGGGTDTQYF
TGTGCCAGCAGCTTCCTTGGGGGCGGCGGCACAGATACGCAGTATTTT
>TRBV7-9|NA|NA|TRBJ2-3
CASSWGTDTQYF
TGTGCCAGTTCATGGGGCACCGATACGCAGTATTTT
>TRBV4-1|few|TRBD1|TRBJ2-3
CASSLAIPGQDDTDTQYF
TGCGCCAGCAGCCTCGCCATTCCGGGACAGGATGATACAGATACGCAGTATTTT
>TRBV29-1|NA|NA|TRBJ2-1
CSVEGRVYNEQFF
TGCAGCGTTGAAGGTCGGGTATACAATGAGCAGTTCTTC
>TRBV15|few|NA|TRBJ1-1
CATEEDRGNTEAFF
TGTGCCACCGAAGAGGACAGAGGGAACACTGAAGCTTTCTTT
>TRBV6-2/TRBV6-3|NA|NA|TRBJ2-4
CASTLGTAQYF
TGTGCCAGCACATTGGGGACGGCGCAGTACTTC
>TRBV6-2/TRBV6-3|NA|NA|TRBJ1-1
CASSYSTTGPEAFF
TGTGCCAGCAGTTACTCGACGACAGGTCCTGAAGCTTTCTTT
>TRBV7-6|few|NA|TRBJ2-3
CASSLTGYHTDTQYF
TGTGCCAGCAGCTTAACGGGCTACCACACAGATACGCAGTATTTT
>TRBV27|NA|NA|TRBJ1-5
CASRKTGTKNQPQHF
TGTGCCAGCAGAAAAACCGGGACAAAAAATCAGCCCCAGCATTTT
>TRBV10-3|NA|TRBD1|TRBJ2-7
CAVDLTGSSYEQYF
TGTGCCGTCGACTTGACAGGGAGCTCCTACGAGCAGTACTTC
>TRBV5-1|NA|NA|TRBJ2-5
CLQPGGFLETQYF
TGCCTCCAGCCTGGGGGGTTCTTGGAGACCCAGTACTTC
>TRBV7-9|few|TRBD1|TRBJ2-7
CASTQDREVSEQYF
TGTGCCAGCACTCAGGACAGGGAAGTAAGCGAGCAGTACTTC
>TRBV7-9|NA|NA|TRBJ2-5
CASSSTGYQETQYF
TGTGCCAGCAGCTCTACAGGGTACCAAGAGACCCAGTACTTC
>TRBV25-1|NA|NA|TRBJ2-3
CASSPWQGGDTQYF
TGTGCCAGCAGTCCTTGGCAGGGGGGAGATACGCAGTATTTT
>TRBV12-3/TRBV12-4|few|NA|TRBJ1-5
CASSFGEPQHF
TGTGCCAGCAGTTTTGGGGAGCCCCAGCATTTT
>TRBV4-1|few|NA|TRBJ1-1
CASSPLGGGKNTEAFF
TGCGCCAGCAGCCCCCTAGGGGGAGGGAAGAACACTGAAGCTTTCTTT
>TRBV12-3/TRBV12-4|many|NA|TRBJ2-3
CASRKDLTDTQYF
TGTGCCAGCCGGAAAGACCTCACAGATACGCAGTATTTT
>TRBV7-9|few|NA|TRBJ2-2
CASGYTGELFF
TGTGCCAGCGGATACACCGGGGAGCTGTTTTTT
>TRBV11-2|NA|TRBD2|TRBJ2-1
CASSLSGAYNEQFF
TGTGCCAGCAGCCTTAGCGGGGCCTACAATGAGCAGTTCTTC